This TCR beta chain was sequenced for a study of T cell responses to AZD1222 COVID-19 vaccine. For this clone: Its antigen is unidentified.

Study results and caveats: The donor cohort was predominantly white British with a female majority, and clonal diversity may have been underestimated. Close to half of all spike-specific TCRs reportedly target regions of the variants that are unmutated.

This CDR3 spans 15 amino acids. The germline V gene has CDR1 LGHNA and CDR2 YSLEER. Trimming took off 2 bases at V and 4 bases at J, with 9 bases between the two ends. Using immunoSEQ multiplex PCR, the repertoire was profiled, and TCRdb retains in-frame clones only, with some absent. The profile covers over 110,000 clones, with about 92% appearing a single time and about 5% taken by the ten largest. This sample comprised peripheral blood, obtained on day 0 of AZD1222 vaccination. This receptor was obtained from an adult in good health. The chain combines TRBV4-3 with TRBJ1-6; D not resolved. DNA for the CDR3: TGCGCCAGCAGCCAATGGACGGCTTATAATTCACCCCTCCACTTT. Encoded protein: CASSQWTAYNSPLHF.